This T cell receptor (beta chain) was identified in a study of blood T cell repertoires in COVID-19. Study overall: Acute-phase and convalescent COVID-19 samples originated in the United States, Italy and Spain. In each case, the material was cDNA or gDNA derived from T cells, B-cell-depleted T cells, or PBMCs.

This CDR3 is 16 amino acids long. J lost 8 bases, V lost 4 bases, and 7 bases had no gene match. Germline lookup yields CDR1 MNHNS and CDR2 SASEGT. Authors' analysis steps: Amplification from reference gene primers served as the basis for estimated nucleated cell counts. This table comes from immunoSEQ multiplex PCR, and its TCRdb copy is limited to in-frame clones, with some not included. V and J calls plus clone size are reproduced from that table; the DNA served to infer D and trimming. The sample holds under 75,000 clones; 65% to 90% are singletons and the top ten take under 30%. Sequencing was carried out using peripheral blood. The genes are TRBV6-1 and TRBJ2-3; 15 bases are a match to TRBD2. This TCR was recovered from a woman at least 80 years old with active or convalescent COVID-19. The CDR3 nucleotides are TGTGCCAGCAGTGGGACTAGCGGGGGGGCTATGGGTACGCAGTATTTT. Amino acids: CASSGTSGGAMGTQYF.